The clone carrying this TCR beta chain was detected many times. This entry is derived from a study of regulatory T cells in long-lasting Graves disease. iRepertoire HTBI primers and Arm-PCR of CDR3 regions built TCR beta libraries. TCRdb processed the multiplex PCR reads anew with MiXCR; each CDR3 protein has one entry. The data show hundreds of thousands of distinct CDR3 sequences, 21% seen once. The CDR3 consists of 15 residues. V lost 6 bases and J 0 bases, leaving 11 bases between the germline ends. Indicated time point: persistent/refractory GD, antithyroid drugs over 5 years with positive TRAb. The TCR library was prepared using RNA isolated from PBMCs.

The rearrangement links TRBV12-3 or TRBV12-4 to TRBJ2-2, with a weak D call TRBD1 (5 bases). The TCR originated in a female donor with Graves disease. The material sequenced was peripheral blood mononuclear cells (PBMCs), taken when the disease was refractory, from a patient treated with antithyroid drugs. The CDR3 DNA reads as TGTGCCAGCAGAATAACAGGCCCGAACACCGGGGAGCTGTTTTTT. This encodes CASRITGPNTGELFF.